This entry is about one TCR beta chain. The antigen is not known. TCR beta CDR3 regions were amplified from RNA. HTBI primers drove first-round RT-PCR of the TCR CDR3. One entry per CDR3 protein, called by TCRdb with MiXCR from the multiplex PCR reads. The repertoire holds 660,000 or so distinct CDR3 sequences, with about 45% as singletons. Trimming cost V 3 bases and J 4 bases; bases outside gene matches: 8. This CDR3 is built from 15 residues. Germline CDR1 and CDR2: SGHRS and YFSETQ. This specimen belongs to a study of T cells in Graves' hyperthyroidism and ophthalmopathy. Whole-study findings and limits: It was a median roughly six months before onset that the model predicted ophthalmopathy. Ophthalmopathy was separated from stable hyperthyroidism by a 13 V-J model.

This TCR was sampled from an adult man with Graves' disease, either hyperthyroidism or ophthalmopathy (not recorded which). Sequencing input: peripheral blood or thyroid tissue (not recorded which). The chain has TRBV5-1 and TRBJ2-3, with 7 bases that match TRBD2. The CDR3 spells CASSSDGGSSDTQYF. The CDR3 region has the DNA TGCGCCAGCAGCTCCGACGGCGGGAGTTCAGATACGCAGTATTTT.